The rows below give T cell receptor beta chains drawn from one sample of a study of OX40 agonist ivuxolimab in advanced cancers. Assay: immunoSEQ multiplex PCR; the TCRdb copy retains only in-frame clones and omits some. The sample yields 8,000 or so clones, around 90% seen once. The sample was CD4+ or CD8+ T cells sorted from blood, taken in a trial of the OX40 agonist ivuxolimab. Receptors originate from an adult with an advanced solid tumor such as melanoma, head and neck, liver or kidney cancer. Each CDR3 is given with its conserved first and last residue. D genes are given only for firm matches. A clone size is listed for some rows: how often the clone was seen (once, few, many), or a class if it is expanded.

. TRBJ1-1 . TRBV5-1 CASSVLENTEAFF TGCGCCAGCAGCGTTCTCGAGAACACTGAAGCTTTCTTT
. TRBJ1-1 . TRBV27 CASSLSFTTGAFF TGTGCCAGCAGTTTATCATTCACCACGGGAGCTTTCTTT
. TRBJ1-1 . TRBV19 CASSIGRETEAFF TGTGCCAGTAGTATAGGCAGGGAAACTGAAGCTTTCTTT
TRBD2 TRBJ2-1 . TRBV14 CASSQARLATQGDEQFF TGTGCCAGCAGCCAGGCCCGACTAGCAACCCAAGGCGATGAGCAGTTCTTC
. TRBJ2-3 . TRBV9 CAKTTGGSSMDTQYF TGTGCGAAAACCACTGGCGGGTCGAGTATGGATACGCAGTATTTT
. TRBJ2-1 . TRBV11-2 CASSLGRNNEQFF TGTGCCAGCAGCTTAGGACGCAACAATGAGCAGTTCTTC
TRBD1 TRBJ1-1 . TRBV5-6 CASSNRDRVPEAFF TGTGCCAGCAGCAACCGGGACAGGGTTCCTGAAGCTTTCTTT
. TRBJ1-1 . TRBV6-5 CASSYRAGTGTEAFF TGTGCCAGCAGTTACCGGGCGGGGACGGGCACTGAAGCTTTCTTT
. TRBJ1-4 . TRBV10-2 CASSESGPHGEKLFF TGCGCCAGCAGTGAGTCGGGACCCCACGGTGAAAAACTGTTTTTT
. TRBJ2-5 once TRBV5-1 CASSLVTFGETQYF TGCGCCAGCAGCTTGGTGACTTTTGGAGAGACCCAGTACTTC
TRBD2 TRBJ2-1 . TRBV29-1 CSVVTSVDEQFF TGCAGCGTTGTAACTAGCGTTGATGAGCAGTTCTTC
TRBD1 TRBJ2-7 . TRBV5-1 CASSSWDRRLYEQYF TGCGCCAGCAGCTCTTGGGACAGGCGACTCTACGAGCAGTACTTC
TRBD2 TRBJ2-3 . TRBV4-2 CASSQDSGLAGSTDTQYF TGTGCCAGCAGCCAAGATTCTGGACTAGCGGGAAGCACAGATACGCAGTATTTT
TRBD1 TRBJ2-5 . TRBV5-1 CASSLQPPGGSETQYF TGCGCCAGCAGCTTGCAACCCCCAGGGGGCTCCGAGACCCAGTACTTC
. TRBJ2-3 . TRBV2 CASSLEGGGTIHTQYF TGTGCCAGCAGCCTCGAGGGGGGAGGGACAATCCATACGCAGTATTTT
TRBD1 TRBJ2-1 . TRBV5-1 CASSLAGTGSYNEQFF TGCGCCAGCAGCTTGGCCGGGACAGGGTCCTACAATGAGCAGTTCTTC
. TRBJ1-4 once TRBV7-9 CASSLLAVQNEKLFF TGTGCCAGCAGCTTACTGGCAGTCCAAAATGAAAAACTGTTTTTT
. TRBJ2-5 few TRBV11-3 CASSHTGEGETQYF TGTGCCAGCAGCCACACGGGAGAAGGAGAGACCCAGTACTTC
. TRBJ1-1 . TRBV7-9 CASSFGQLNTEAFF TGTGCCAGCAGCTTCGGACAGTTGAACACTGAAGCTTTCTTT
TRBD2 TRBJ2-5 . TRBV7-7 CASSAISGRKTQYF TGTGCTAGCAGCGCAATTAGCGGGAGAAAGACCCAGTACTTC
. TRBJ1-2 . TRBV7-9 CASSLFLYYGYTF TGTGCCAGCAGCTTATTTCTATACTATGGCTACACCTTC
. TRBJ1-1 once TRBV5-1 CASSLIRDTEAFF TGCGCCAGCAGCTTGATCAGGGACACTGAAGCTTTCTTT